The 3 T cell receptor beta chains given below trace back to one sample, sequenced in a study of TIL therapy for anti-PD-1-resistant metastatic lung cancer. The libraries were made with immunoSEQ v3. The protocol was immunoSEQ multiplex PCR, while the TCRdb copy is restricted to in-frame clones and leaves out a portion. The profile shows 50,000 to 60,000 clones, 81% of them singletons. Time point reported: pre-treatment sample, taken before nivolumab and TIL therapy. Sample: blood, taken at baseline. The source of these receptors is a person between 25 and 79 years old with non-small cell lung cancer.

The J gene is TRBJ1-3, the V gene TRBV13; unclear D gene. The CDR3 is 12 residues long. From germline, CDR1 is PRHDT and CDR2 FYEKMQ (reference sequence). Trimming removed 3 bases at V and 5 bases at J, with 5 bases between. Here the CDR3 DNA reads TGTGCCAGCAGCTTTCGCCGAAACACCATATATTTT. It yields the protein CASSFRRNTIYF.

The chain has TRBV4-3 and TRBJ2-3, with 7 bases identical to TRBD2. The CDR3 sequence is 16 residues long. Unmatched junction bases numbered 13, after V lost 4 bases and J lost 6 bases. Germline CDR1 LGHNA, CDR2 YSLEER. CDR3 DNA sequence: TGCGCCAGCAGCCTGGGAGGGGTTAGTAGTTCCGATACGCAGTATTTT. Protein: CASSLGGVSSSDTQYF.

The chain combines TRBV9 with TRBJ1-5; D is ambiguous. Per germline, CDR1 SGDLS and CDR2 YYNGEE. The CDR3 runs to 14 residues. V lost 5 bases to trimming and J lost 0 bases, with 9 bases between them. CDR3 residues: CASSRTSSNQPQHF. For the CDR3, the DNA is TGTGCCAGCAGTCGTACGTCTAGCAATCAGCCCCAGCATTTT.